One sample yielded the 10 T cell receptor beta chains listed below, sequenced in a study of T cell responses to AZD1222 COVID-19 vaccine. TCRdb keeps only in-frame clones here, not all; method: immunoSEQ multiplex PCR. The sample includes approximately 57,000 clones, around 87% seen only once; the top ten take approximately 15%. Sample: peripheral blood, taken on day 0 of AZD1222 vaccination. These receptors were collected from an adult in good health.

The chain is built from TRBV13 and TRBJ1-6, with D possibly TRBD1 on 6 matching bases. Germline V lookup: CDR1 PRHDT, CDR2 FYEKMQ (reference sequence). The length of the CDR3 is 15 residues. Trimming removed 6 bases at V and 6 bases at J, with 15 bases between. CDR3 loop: CASSLQGAGNSPLHF. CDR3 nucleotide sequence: TGTGCCAGCAGTCTACAGGGTGCGGGTAATTCACCCCTCCACTTT.

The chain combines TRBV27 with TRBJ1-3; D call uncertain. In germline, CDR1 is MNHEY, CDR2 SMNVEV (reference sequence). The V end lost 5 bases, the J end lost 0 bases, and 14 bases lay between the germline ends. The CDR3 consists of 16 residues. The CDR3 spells CASSPQVAVSGNTIYF. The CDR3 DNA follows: TGTGCCAGCAGTCCCCAGGTTGCCGTCTCTGGAAACACCATATATTTT.

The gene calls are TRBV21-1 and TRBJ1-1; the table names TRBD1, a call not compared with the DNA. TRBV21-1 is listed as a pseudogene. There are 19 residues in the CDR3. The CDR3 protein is CASSKEDRGRRCSVPEAFF. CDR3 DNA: TGTGCCAGCAGCAAAGAAGACAGGGGGCGTAGATGTTCCGTGCCTGAAGCTTTCTTT.

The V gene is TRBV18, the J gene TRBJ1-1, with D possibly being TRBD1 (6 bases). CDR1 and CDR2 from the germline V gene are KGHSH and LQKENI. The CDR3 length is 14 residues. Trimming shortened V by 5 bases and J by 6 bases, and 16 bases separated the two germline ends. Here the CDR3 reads CASSFEQGTSEAFF. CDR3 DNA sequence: TGTGCCAGCTCATTCGAACAGGGAACGTCTGAAGCTTTCTTT. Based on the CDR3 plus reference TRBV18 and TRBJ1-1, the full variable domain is NAGVMQNPRHLVRRRGQEARLRCSPMKGHSHVYWYRQLPEEGLKFMVYLQKENIIDESGMPKERFSAEFPKEGPSILRIQQVVRGDSAAYFCASSFEQGTSEAFFGQGTRLTVV.

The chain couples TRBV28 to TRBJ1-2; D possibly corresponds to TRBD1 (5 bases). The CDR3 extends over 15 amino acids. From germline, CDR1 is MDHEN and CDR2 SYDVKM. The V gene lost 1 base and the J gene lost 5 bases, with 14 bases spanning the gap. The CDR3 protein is CASSLFPGLGYGYTF. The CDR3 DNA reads TGTGCCAGCAGTTTATTTCCGGGACTTGGGTATGGCTACACCTTC.

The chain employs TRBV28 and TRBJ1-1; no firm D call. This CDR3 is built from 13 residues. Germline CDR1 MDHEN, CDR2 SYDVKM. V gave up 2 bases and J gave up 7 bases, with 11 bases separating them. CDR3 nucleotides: TGTGCCAGCAGTTTAGGGGTGTCGCGTGAAGCTTTCTTT. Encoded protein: CASSLGVSREAFF.

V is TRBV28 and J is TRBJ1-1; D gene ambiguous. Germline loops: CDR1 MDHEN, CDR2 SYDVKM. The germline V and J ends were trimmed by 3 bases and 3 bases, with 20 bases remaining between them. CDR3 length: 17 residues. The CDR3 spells CASSLVRSLTSDTEAFF. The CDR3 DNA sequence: TGTGCCAGCAGTTTGGTTCGATCCCTCACATCGGACACTGAAGCTTTCTTT.

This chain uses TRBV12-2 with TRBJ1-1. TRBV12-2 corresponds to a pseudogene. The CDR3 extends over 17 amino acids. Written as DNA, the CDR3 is TGTGCAAGTCGCTTAGCGCACGGGGGAAGTGGGAACACTGAAGCTTTCTTT. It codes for CASRLAHGGSGNTEAFF.

The CDR3 sequence is CASSSYSGSSYEQYF. CDR3 sequence (DNA): TGTGCCAGCAGTTCCTATAGCGGGAGCTCCTACGAGCAGTACTTC. The chain links TRBV28 to TRBJ2-7; 9 nucleotides line up with TRBD2. V lost 4 bases, J lost 0 bases, and 4 bases stayed unmatched. This CDR3 has 15 amino acids. From germline, CDR1 is MDHEN and CDR2 SYDVKM.

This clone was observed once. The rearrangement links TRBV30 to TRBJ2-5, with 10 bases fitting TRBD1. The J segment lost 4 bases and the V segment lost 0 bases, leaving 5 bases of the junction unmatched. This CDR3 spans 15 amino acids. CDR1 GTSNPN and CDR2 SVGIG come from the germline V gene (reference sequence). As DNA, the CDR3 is TGTGCCTGGAGTGTAGGGACAGGGGTTGGAGAGACCCAGTACTTC. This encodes CAWSVGTGVGETQYF. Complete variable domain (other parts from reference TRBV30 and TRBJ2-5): SQTIHQWPATLVQPVGSPLSLECTVEGTSNPNLYWYRQAAGRGLQLLFYSVGIGQISSEVPQNLSASRPQDRQFILSSKKLLLSDSGFYLCAWSVGTGVGETQYFGPGTRLLVL.